This T cell receptor (beta chain) was observed in a study of CD8+CD57+ T cells in acquired aplastic anemia. Overall study context: When averaged, DNA from sorted CD4+ and CD8+ cells came to around 3 ug. General study results and limits: Sharing between patients and controls was observed for about 27 CD8+ CDR3 sequences. Patients and healthy controls showed no significant CD8+ Simpson's diversity difference.

The sequenced patients had an expansion of CD8+CD57+ cells seen by flow cytometry. In regard to this clonotype: Its specificity is not known.

TCR beta VDJ and CDR3 were profiled, and genomic DNA was the template. TCRdb fed the reads into MiXCR, producing one record per CDR3 protein. The table lists about 120,000 distinct CDR3 sequences, 50% to 60% of them singletons, with 25% to 30% in the top ten. The CDR3 consists of 14 residues. Losses at the gene ends were 2 bases for V and 1 base for J; bases not matched to a gene: 5. The germline V gene has CDR1 DFQATT and CDR2 SNEGSKA (reference sequence). This chain links TRBV20-1 with TRBJ2-7; 7 positions match TRBD1. Sequencing input: sorted CD4+, CD8+, or CD8+CD57+ T cells (not recorded which) from PBMCs. This TCR was sampled from a human donor with aplastic anemia. Here the CDR3 DNA reads TGCAGTGCTAGATTTGTGGGACAGTCCTACGAGCAGTACTTC. This gives the protein CSARFVGQSYEQYF.